The 14 T cell receptor beta chains below come from one sample, sequenced in a study of Ad26.COV2.S vaccination and SARS-CoV-2 variants. Sample treatment: about 20 received Ad26.COV2.S at low or high dose, single or two shots; about five received placebo; per-sample allocation not given. Specimens were obtained on day 63 following the first vaccine or placebo injection. Here immunoSEQ multiplex PCR was the method, and the copy in TCRdb shows in-frame clones only, minus some. The table has about 480,000 clones, around nine tenths seen once; the top ten hold 10% to 15%. The sequenced sample was peripheral blood, obtained in a trial of Ad26.COV2.S vaccine versus placebo. These receptors were taken from a person aged 18-60 years who received the Ad26.COV2.S COVID-19 vaccine or a placebo.

The CDR3 region has the DNA TGTGCCTGGAAACGACAGGGGGCTGCTGGGGCCAACGTCCTGACTTTC. It encodes CAWKRQGAAGANVLTF. The chain recombines TRBV30 with TRBJ2-6; 10 bases agree with TRBD1. This CDR3 comprises 16 residues. The trim removed 4 bases at V and 2 bases at J, leaving 5 bases unmatched. Germline CDR1 and CDR2: GTSNPN and SVGIG (reference sequence).

The chain uses TRBV28 and TRBJ2-7; D uncertain. The CDR3 contains 11 residues. Germline V gene data show CDR1 as MDHEN and CDR2 as SYDVKM. V lost 4 bases and J lost 9, with 10 bases in between. The CDR3 sequence: CASSSRSGQYF. CDR3 nucleotide sequence: TGTGCCAGCAGTTCCAGAAGTGGGCAGTACTTC.

The rearrangement links TRBV20-1 to TRBJ2-7; a weak D match, TRBD2 (5 bases). CDR1 and CDR2 (germline): DFQATT, SNEGSKA (reference sequence). Trimming removed 5 bases at V and 1 base at J, with 6 bases between. The CDR3 has 11 amino acids. The CDR3 loop is CSAWESYEQYF. DNA of the CDR3: TGCAGTGCTTGGGAGTCCTACGAGCAGTACTTC.

J is TRBJ1-4 and V is TRBV11-1; TRBD1 is a possible D gene (5 bases). CDR1 and CDR2 from the germline V gene are SGHAT and FQDESV (reference sequence). Trimming took off 5 bases at V and 2 bases at J, with 15 bases between the two ends. CDR3 length equals 16 residues. The CDR3 coding sequence is TGTGCCAGCAGCCTGGGGACGGGCCAGACTAATGAAAAACTGTTTTTT. As protein: CASSLGTGQTNEKLFF.

The V call is TRBV2, the J call TRBJ1-2, with a possible D match to TRBD1 (5 bases). Germline-derived CDR1 and CDR2 are SNHLY and FYNNEI. CDR3 length equals 14 residues. V was pared by 6 bases and J by 6 bases, with 17 bases between. The CDR3 DNA reads TGTGCCAGCAGGGGGGACGTCGAGGCTAATGGCTACACCTTC. This encodes CASRGDVEANGYTF. Together with reference TRBV2 and TRBJ1-2, the CDR3 gives the full variable domain: EPEVTQTPSHQVTQMGQEVILRCVPISNHLYFYWYRQILGQKVEFLVSFYNNEISEKSEIFDDQFSVERPDGSNFTLKIRSTKLEDSAMYFCASRGDVEANGYTFGSGTRLTVV.

J is TRBJ2-2 and V is TRBV4-2; 9 bases match TRBD2. Germline loops: CDR1 LGHNA, CDR2 YNFKEQ. The CDR3 is made up of 16 amino acids. With V trimmed by 0 bases and J by 7 bases, 6 bases remained unmatched. CDR3 nucleotide sequence: TGTGCCAGCAGCCAAGATTTAGCGGGAGTTGTCGGGGAGCTGTTTTTT. Translated: CASSQDLAGVVGELFF.

V is TRBV19 and J is TRBJ2-1; D not certain. Germline V lookup: CDR1 LNHDA, CDR2 SQIVND (reference sequence). The CDR3 has 15 residues. Trimming left V 1 base short and J 7 bases short, with 14 bases between. CDR3 in DNA: TGTGCCAGTAGTATAGTAACAGCGCTTGGGAATGAGCAGTTCTTC. This encodes CASSIVTALGNEQFF.

This clone was counted a few times. The chain links TRBV6-6 to TRBJ2-5; D is perhaps TRBD1 (6 bases). There are 13 residues in the CDR3. V lost 4 bases and J lost 5, with 11 bases in between. From germline, CDR1 is MNHNY and CDR2 SVGAGI (reference sequence). CDR3 loop: CASSSGARETQYF. The CDR3, as DNA: TGTGCCAGCAGTTCAGGGGCGCGGGAGACCCAGTACTTC.

The chain carries TRBV12-3 or TRBV12-4 and TRBJ2-5; D might be TRBD2 (6 bases). V gave up 2 bases and J gave up 5 bases, with 6 bases separating them. This CDR3 region has 12 residues. CDR3 DNA: TGTGCCAGCAGTTTACGGGGGGAGACCCAGTACTTC. Protein sequence: CASSLRGETQYF.

This clone is a singleton in its sample. V usage is TRBV5-5 and J usage is TRBJ2-7, with D perhaps TRBD2 (5 bases). The CDR3 is 15 amino acids. With 0 bases removed from V and 0 bases from J, the gap between germline ends came to 10 bases. CDR1 is SGHKS, CDR2 YYEKEE, per germline (reference sequence). CDR3 nucleotide sequence: TGTGCCAGCAGCTTGGACGAGGGCCTCTCCTACGAGCAGTACTTC. As protein: CASSLDEGLSYEQYF.

This rearrangement joins TRBV7-8 to TRBJ2-7; 7 nucleotides line up with TRBD2. This CDR3 has 15 residues. J was trimmed by 2 bases and V by 5 bases; bases with no gene match: 9. CDR1 and CDR2 (germline): SGHVS, FQNEAQ. The DNA for the CDR3 is TGTGCCAGCAGCCTGGGCCTAGCGGCAACCTACGAGCAGTACTTC. This sequence encodes CASSLGLAATYEQYF.

The chain uses TRBV14 and TRBJ2-1; D call uncertain. The length of the CDR3 is 15 residues. Deletions cut 4 bases from V and 2 bases from J, with 12 bases between. The V gene's germline CDR1 is SGHDN and CDR2 FVKESK. CDR3 DNA: TGTGCCAGCAGCCCAGGCCGTGGGACCTACAATGAGCAGTTCTTC. Its translation is CASSPGRGTYNEQFF.

The chain combines TRBV28 with TRBJ1-4; no reliable D call. This CDR3 has 14 amino acids. V lost 3 bases and J lost 7, with 12 bases in between. Per the germline V gene, CDR1 is MDHEN and CDR2 is SYDVKM. The CDR3 region has the DNA TGTGCCAGCAGTTTCGGAGGGTCGGCTGAAAAACTGTTTTTT. Its translation: CASSFGGSAEKLFF.

Of note for this clone: The same CDR3 also results from other DNA sequences found in this sample. V usage is TRBV6-2 or TRBV6-3 and J usage is TRBJ2-7; D may match TRBD1 or TRBD2 (5 bases each). The CDR3 totals 11 residues. The V gene's germline CDR1 is MNHEY and CDR2 SVGEGT. Deletions cut 3 bases from V and 7 bases from J, with 7 bases between. In DNA, the CDR3 is TGTGCCAGCAGTTATTGGGGGGAGCAGTACTTC. Amino acids: CASSYWGEQYF.